The source of this T cell receptor (beta chain) is a study of T cells in Graves' hyperthyroidism and ophthalmopathy. Template material for amplifying TCR beta CDR3 regions consisted of RNA transcripts. RT-PCR in the first round (using the HTBI primer set) targeted the TCR CDR3. TCRdb re-derived calls from the multiplex PCR reads in MiXCR, one entry per CDR3 protein. Among around 300,000 distinct CDR3 sequences listed, approximately 15% were seen once. Per the germline V gene, CDR1 is MDHEN and CDR2 is SYDVKM. V was shortened by 3 bases and J by 8 bases, with 11 bases between the two germline ends. The CDR3 loop spans 14 amino acids.

V and J are TRBV28 and TRBJ1-6, with D tentatively TRBD1 (6 bases). The sequence derives from a woman younger than 45 with Graves' hyperthyroidism. The material sequenced was blood. The CDR3 loop reads CASSLDSRDSPLHF. CDR3 nucleotide sequence: TGTGCCAGCAGTTTGGACAGTAGGGATTCACCCCTCCACTTT.